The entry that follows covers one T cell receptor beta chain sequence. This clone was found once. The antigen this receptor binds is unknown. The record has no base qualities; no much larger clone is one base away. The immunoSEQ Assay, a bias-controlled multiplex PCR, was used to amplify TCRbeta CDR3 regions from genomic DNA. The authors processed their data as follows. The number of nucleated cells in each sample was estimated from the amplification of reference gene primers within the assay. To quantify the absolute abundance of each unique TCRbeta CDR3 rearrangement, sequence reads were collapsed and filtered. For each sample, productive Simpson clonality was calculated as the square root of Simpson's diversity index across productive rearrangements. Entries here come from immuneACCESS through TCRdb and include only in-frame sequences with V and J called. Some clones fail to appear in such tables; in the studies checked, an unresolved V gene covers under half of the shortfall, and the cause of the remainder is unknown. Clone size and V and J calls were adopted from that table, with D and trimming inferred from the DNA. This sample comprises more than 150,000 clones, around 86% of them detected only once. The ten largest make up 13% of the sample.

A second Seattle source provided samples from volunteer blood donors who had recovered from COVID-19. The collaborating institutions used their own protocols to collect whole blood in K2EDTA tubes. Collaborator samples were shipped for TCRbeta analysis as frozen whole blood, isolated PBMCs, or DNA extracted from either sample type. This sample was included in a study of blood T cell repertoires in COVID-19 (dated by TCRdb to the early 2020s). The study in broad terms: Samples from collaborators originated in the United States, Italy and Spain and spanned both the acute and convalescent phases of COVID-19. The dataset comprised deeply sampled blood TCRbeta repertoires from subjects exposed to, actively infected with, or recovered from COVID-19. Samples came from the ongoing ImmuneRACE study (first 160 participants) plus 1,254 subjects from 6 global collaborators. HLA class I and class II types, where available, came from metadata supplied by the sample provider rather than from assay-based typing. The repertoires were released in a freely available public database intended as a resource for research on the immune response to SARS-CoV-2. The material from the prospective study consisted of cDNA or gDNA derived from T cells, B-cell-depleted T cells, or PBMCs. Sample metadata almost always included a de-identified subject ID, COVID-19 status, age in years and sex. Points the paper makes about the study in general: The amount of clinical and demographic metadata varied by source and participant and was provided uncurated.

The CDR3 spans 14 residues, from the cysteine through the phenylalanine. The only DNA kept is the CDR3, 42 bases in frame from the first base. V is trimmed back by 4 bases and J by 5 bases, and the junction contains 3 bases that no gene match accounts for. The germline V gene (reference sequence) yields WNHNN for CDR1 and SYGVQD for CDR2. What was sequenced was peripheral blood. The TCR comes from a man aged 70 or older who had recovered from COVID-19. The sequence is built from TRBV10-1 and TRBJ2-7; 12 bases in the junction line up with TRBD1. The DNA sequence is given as TGCGCCAGCAGTGGGGGGACAGGGGGCAACGAGCAGTACTTC. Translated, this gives CASSGGTGGNEQYF.